The 24 T cell receptor beta chains given below trace back to one sample, sequenced in a study of brain T cells in children with intractable seizures. Method: immunoSEQ multiplex PCR; TCRdb's copy keeps in-frame clones and lacks some. The sample has 340,000 or so clones, roughly 92% seen once. The time point here: blood from clinic visit 5 months post-surgery; TSC patient then seizure free. The source was peripheral blood, collected 4 to 6 months after surgery. The receptor source for this set is a boy under two years old with tuberous sclerosis and intractable seizures.

The V call is TRBV29-1, the J call TRBJ1-2, with 8 bases fitting TRBD1. The ends lost 5 bases at V and 7 bases at J; junction bases unmatched: 3. This CDR3 spans 11 amino acids. The V gene's germline CDR1 is SQVTM and CDR2 ANQGSEA. CDR3 sequence: CSVPTGAGYTF. The CDR3 DNA reads as TGCAGCGTTCCGACAGGGGCTGGCTACACCTTC.

The rearrangement links TRBV7-3 to TRBJ2-7, with 8 bases that match TRBD1. The ends lost 5 bases at V and 3 bases at J; junction bases unmatched: 9. The CDR3 consists of 15 residues. Germline V gives CDR1 SGHTA, CDR2 FQGTGA. As DNA, the CDR3 is TGTGCCAGCAGCAGGGGTCTCGACAGGGGCTACGAGCAGTACTTC. Its translation: CASSRGLDRGYEQYF.

The chain joins TRBV21-1 to TRBJ1-1. TRBV21-1 corresponds to a pseudogene. The CDR3 runs to 17 residues. The CDR3 coding sequence is TGTGCCAGCAGCAAAGGTTTGGGGTATCTGGAGAACACTGAAGCTTTCTTT. It is translated as CASSKGLGYLENTEAFF.

The chain carries TRBV19 and TRBJ2-1; D uncertain. CDR1 and CDR2 (germline): LNHDA, SQIVND (reference sequence). The CDR3 totals 15 residues. V was cut by 3 bases and J by 6 bases, with 15 bases left in between. Here the CDR3 reads CASSISVGRGNEQFF. The CDR3 DNA reads as TGTGCCAGTAGTATCAGCGTCGGGCGCGGCAATGAGCAGTTCTTC.

The CDR3 sequence is CASSQVGTNYGYTF. The CDR3 DNA is TGTGCCAGCAGCCAAGTAGGGACAAACTATGGCTACACCTTC. The rearrangement joins TRBV3-1 (or the pseudogene TRBV3-2) to TRBJ1-2; TRBD1 might be the D (6 bases). Trimming pared 1 base from V and 2 bases from J, leaving 8 bases between. CDR1 and CDR2 from the germline V gene are LGHDT and YNNKEL (reference sequence). The CDR3 consists of 14 residues.

The chain has TRBV6-5 and TRBJ1-2; no clear D gene. Trimming took off 6 bases at V and 5 bases at J, with 10 bases between the two ends. The CDR3 has 12 amino acids. Germline CDR1 reads MNHEY; CDR2 reads SVGAGI. This CDR3 is CASRSRRYGYTF. CDR3 DNA: TGTGCCAGCAGGAGTCGGAGGTATGGCTACACCTTC.

The rearrangement links TRBV19 to TRBJ1-1, with D unclear. The CDR3 runs to 15 residues. V was shortened by 4 bases and J by 0 bases, with 12 bases between the two germline ends. Germline CDR1 is LNHDA and CDR2 is SQIVND (reference sequence). In DNA form, the CDR3 reads TGTGCCAGTAGTACCGGACGGATTATGAACACTGAAGCTTTCTTT. Protein product: CASSTGRIMNTEAFF.

This clone appeared a single time. The V and J genes are TRBV3-1 (or the pseudogene TRBV3-2) and TRBJ1-3; TRBD1 matches 9 bases. CDR3 size: 15 residues. V lost 3 bases to trimming and J lost 5 bases; unmatched junction nucleotides: 5. Germline V gives CDR1 LGHDT, CDR2 YNNKEL (reference sequence). The CDR3 DNA reads as TGTGCCAGCAGCCAGCGAAACAGGGGGCGAAACACCATATATTTT. The encoded protein is CASSQRNRGRNTIYF.

This clone showed up just once. V and J are TRBV7-9 and TRBJ2-7; TRBD2 matches at 9 bases. J was trimmed by 0 bases and V by 5 bases; bases with no gene match: 8. The CDR3 contains 16 residues. CDR1 is SEHNR and CDR2 is FQNEAQ in the germline V gene (reference sequence). Here the CDR3 reads CASSLLASGASYEQYF. CDR3 sequence (DNA): TGTGCCAGCAGCCTCTTGGCTAGCGGGGCCTCCTACGAGCAGTACTTC.

The chain combines TRBV10-3 with TRBJ2-5; 9 bases fit TRBD2. The CDR3 loop spans 15 amino acids. Unmatched junction bases numbered 2, after V lost 0 bases and J lost 3 bases. Germline V CDR1 and CDR2: ENHRY, SYGVKD. CDR3 region: CAISESGLAEETQYF. The CDR3 DNA sequence: TGTGCCATCAGTGAGTCGGGACTAGCTGAAGAGACCCAGTACTTC.

This rearrangement joins TRBV19 to TRBJ2-3; 14 nucleotides agree with TRBD2. CDR3 length: 16 residues. Per the germline V gene, CDR1 is LNHDA and CDR2 is SQIVND (reference sequence). J was trimmed by 9 bases and V by 4 bases; bases with no gene match: 9. CDR3 in amino acids: CASSTGLAGGDRTQYF. CDR3 nucleotides: TGTGCCAGTAGTACAGGACTAGCGGGGGGAGACCGAACGCAGTATTTT.

V and J are TRBV7-9 and TRBJ1-1; 7 positions match TRBD1. V lost 4 bases, J lost 5 bases, and 7 bases stayed unmatched. This CDR3 spans 14 amino acids. Germline CDR1 is SEHNR and CDR2 is FQNEAQ (reference sequence). The CDR3 DNA reads as TGTGCCAGCAGCTACTCAGGGGGTGAGACTGAAGCTTTCTTT. This encodes CASSYSGGETEAFF.

The chain has TRBV5-1 and TRBJ2-2; possible D gene TRBD2, 6 bases. Between the trimmed V and J ends, which lost 6 bases and 3 bases, there was a span of 12 bases. The CDR3 sequence is 14 residues long. The germline V gene encodes CDR1 SGHRS and CDR2 YFSETQ. CDR3 nucleotides: TGCGCCAGCACCGGGACTCCTGACACCGGGGAGCTGTTTTTT. Its protein product is CASTGTPDTGELFF.

This clone was seen only once. The rearrangement links TRBV30 to TRBJ1-1; a weak D match, TRBD1 (5 bases). The V end was cut by 1 base, the J end by 1 base, with 10 bases between. CDR3 length: 14 amino acids. Per germline, CDR1 GTSNPN and CDR2 SVGIG (reference sequence). CDR3 in amino acids: CAWSAGTKNTEAFF. The CDR3 DNA reads as TGTGCCTGGAGTGCCGGGACCAAGAACACTGAAGCTTTCTTT.

The J gene is TRBJ1-2, the V gene TRBV5-4; TRBD1 might be the D (5 bases). CDR1 and CDR2 from the germline V gene are SGHNT and YYREEE (reference sequence). The CDR3 runs to 13 residues. V lost 4 bases to trimming and J lost 3 bases, with 10 bases between them. CDR3 protein: CASSQKGHYGYTF. Written as DNA, the CDR3 is TGTGCCAGCAGCCAAAAGGGACACTATGGCTACACCTTC.

The chain links TRBV28 to TRBJ1-6, with TRBD1 matching 10 bases. Looked up from germline, CDR1 is MDHEN and CDR2 is SYDVKM. The trim removed 5 bases at V and 7 bases at J, leaving 5 bases unmatched. The CDR3 runs to 15 residues. CDR3: CASSPWTGGNSPLHF. The DNA for the CDR3 is TGTGCCAGCAGTCCTTGGACAGGGGGGAATTCACCCCTCCACTTT.

The V call is TRBV7-9, the J call TRBJ1-2; D perhaps matches TRBD1 (5 bases). The CDR3 runs 15 residues. Germline CDR1 SEHNR, CDR2 FQNEAQ (reference sequence). The V gene lost 3 bases and the J gene lost 3 bases, with 14 bases spanning the gap. The CDR3 sequence is CASSFGLGQYYGYTF. In DNA form, the CDR3 reads TGTGCCAGCAGCTTCGGTCTGGGGCAGTACTATGGCTACACCTTC.

The chain recombines TRBV27 with TRBJ2-1; 9 bases map to TRBD2. This CDR3 comprises 15 residues. Germline trimming cut 6 bases from V and 0 bases from J; bases unmatched to any gene: 3. The germline V gene has CDR1 MNHEY and CDR2 SMNVEV (reference sequence). The CDR3 sequence: CASSLSGSSYNEQFF. As DNA, the CDR3 is TGTGCCAGCAGCCTTAGCGGGAGCTCCTACAATGAGCAGTTCTTC.

V and J are TRBV29-1 and TRBJ2-3; 7 bases align to TRBD2. Trimming took 6 bases from V and 2 from J; bases not matched to a gene: 2. This CDR3 comprises 12 residues. CDR1 and CDR2 (germline): SQVTM, ANQGSEA. CDR3 DNA sequence: TGCAGCGTCGGACTAGACACAGATACGCAGTATTTT. This codes for CSVGLDTDTQYF.

The rearrangement uses TRBV4-1 and TRBJ2-1; 10 bases map to TRBD2. The V gene end was trimmed by 0 bases and the J gene end by 2 bases; junction bases not matched to a gene: 4. The CDR3 has 17 amino acids. Germline CDR1 reads MGHRA; CDR2 reads YSYEKL. The CDR3 spells CASSQDSLAGTYNEQFF. DNA of the CDR3: TGCGCCAGCAGCCAAGATTCACTAGCGGGAACCTACAATGAGCAGTTCTTC.

CDR3 residues: CAWAPSSYEQYF. CDR3 nucleotide sequence: TGTGCCTGGGCCCCAAGTTCCTACGAGCAGTACTTC. J is TRBJ2-7 and V is TRBV30; D unclear. Germline CDR1 reads GTSNPN; CDR2 reads SVGIG (reference sequence). The CDR3 contains 12 residues. The V end lost 5 bases, the J end lost 1 base, and 9 bases lay between the germline ends.

Regarding this clone: The identical CDR3 is also encoded by other nucleotide sequences in the sample. The rearrangement links TRBV9 to TRBJ1-1, with unresolved D. This CDR3 has 13 amino acids. Deletions cut 0 bases from V and 1 base from J, with 4 bases between. In germline, CDR1 is SGDLS, CDR2 YYNGEE. CDR3 nucleotides: TGTGCCAGCAGCGTAGCAGGGAACACTGAAGCTTTCTTT. Encoded protein: CASSVAGNTEAFF.

The V gene is TRBV6-5, the J gene TRBJ1-2; D gene uncertain. Germline lookup yields CDR1 MNHEY and CDR2 SVGAGI. There are 13 residues in the CDR3. V was cut by 0 bases and J by 6 bases, with 8 bases left in between. This CDR3 is CASSYSLSDGYTF. The CDR3 bases are TGTGCCAGCAGTTACTCCCTCAGTGATGGCTACACCTTC.

The chain carries TRBV6-5 and TRBJ1-2; D remains unclear. V was cut by 7 bases and J by 4 bases, with 13 bases left in between. Germline assignment: CDR1 MNHEY and CDR2 SVGAGI. The CDR3 spans 13 residues. CDR3 coding DNA: TGTGCCAGCACCCGCTATTTATCCTATGGCTACACCTTC. Protein product: CASTRYLSYGYTF.